The source of this T cell receptor (beta chain) is a study of beta chain features in type 1 diabetes. Study conclusions and caveats: Diminished insertions and augmented deletions at VDJ junctions characterized type 1 diabetes patients.

The sample holds many counts of this clone. Antigen: not known. Germline CDR1 reads SQVTM; CDR2 reads ANQGSEA. CDR3 length equals 11 residues. Trimming took 7 bases from V and 8 from J; bases not matched to a gene: 5. TCRB transcripts that were expressed got sequenced, as all of the isolated RNA had been reverse transcribed. TCRdb's copy holds only in-frame clones and misses some; the assay was immunoSEQ multiplex PCR. Of about 250,000 clones listed, 13% to 15% are singletons. This clonotype was sampled from a woman in her forties in good health. The specimen was naive CD4+ T cells from blood. This rearrangement joins TRBV29-1 to TRBJ2-4; 7 nucleotides agree with TRBD1. The CDR3 is CSGQGVDIQYF. CDR3 nucleotides: TGCAGCGGGCAGGGGGTAGACATTCAGTACTTC.